The present T cell receptor (beta chain) was sequenced within a study of long-term antiretroviral therapy in people with HIV. Study observations and caveats: The study found narrower CDR3 length ranges in HIV repertoires than in controls. Investigators report no available data on ART adherence, viral resistance or therapy changes. Clones that had undergone expansion before ART prevailed in the repertoire throughout all time points.

Regarding this clone: The antigen is unknown.

Investigators performed immunoSEQ version v3.0 at survey level. Generated by immunoSEQ multiplex PCR, the TCRdb table keeps only in-frame clones and is missing some. The data hold around 29,000 clones, with about 96% observed a single time. V lost 3 bases and J lost 1, with 4 bases in between. From germline, CDR1 is SEHNR and CDR2 FQNEAQ (reference sequence). This CDR3 has 13 residues. No donor had fewer than one pre-ART PBMC sample or fewer than two post-ART PBMC samples. The chain links TRBV7-9 to TRBJ1-5; no firm D call. This TCR came from a man under 40 with HIV. The sample consisted of unsorted PBMCs, taken 5.3 years after starting antiretroviral therapy. The CDR3 region is CASSFSSNQPQHF. The CDR3 DNA reads as TGTGCCAGCAGCTTCTCCAGCAATCAGCCCCAGCATTTT.